The TCR beta chain described here comes from a study of blood T cell repertoires in COVID-19. Measured with immunoSEQ multiplex PCR; TCRdb has only the in-frame clones, and not every one. This sample carries hundreds of thousands of clones, nearly 90% of them seen once, and the ten largest clones take roughly 3%. This CDR3 is built from 13 residues. Losses at the gene ends were 2 bases for V and 10 bases for J; bases not matched to a gene: 6. Germline CDR1 and CDR2: KGHSH and LQKENI. The sequenced material came from peripheral blood. The chain uses TRBV18 and TRBJ2-3, with 7 bases that match TRBD1. This TCR was recovered from a man aged 18-30 years with active or convalescent COVID-19. The CDR3 reads CASSPTGAASQYF. CDR3 in DNA: TGTGCCAGCTCACCAACAGGGGCAGCTTCGCAGTATTTT.